This T cell receptor (beta chain) derives from a study of T cell clonality in common variable immunodeficiency. Study-wide results and caveats: Shared TCRbeta clones were fewer between CVID subjects than controls. TCRbeta clonality was increased in CVID versus healthy controls. Repertoire-complication correlations in CVID were limited by patient heterogeneity.

Equal genomic DNA amounts from CVID and control samples were sequenced. Sequenced by immunoSEQ multiplex PCR; TCRdb stores in-frame clones only, minus some. Observed are about 60,000 clones, no singletons, with the top ten taking around 1.6%. This clone was seen at least ten times. What it binds is unknown. The CDR3 end lies 3 residues beyond the end of the read and is filled in from the germline J gene. CDR3 length equals 13 residues. The V and J ends lost 7 bases and 5 bases, in that order; junction bases with no gene match: 4. The chain links TRBV12-3 or TRBV12-4 to TRBJ1-4, with TRBD1 identical over 7 bases. The origin of this receptor is a person between 18 and 75 years old in good health. The specimen was peripheral blood mononuclear cells. The DNA read from the CDR3 is TGTGCCAGCAAAGAACAGGGGAATGAAAAA. Its protein is CASKEQGNEK. The full CDR3 is CASKEQGNEKLFF.